These T cell receptor beta chains were read from a single sample in a study of OX40 agonist ivuxolimab in advanced cancers. Libraries were prepared by immunoSEQ multiplex PCR; TCRdb keeps only in-frame clonotypes and omits some of them. The profile covers tens of thousands of clones, with about 86% appearing a single time and 5% to 7.5% taken by the ten largest. This material consisted of CD4+ or CD8+ T cells sorted from blood, taken in a trial of the OX40 agonist ivuxolimab. These receptors were obtained from an adult with an advanced solid tumor such as melanoma, head and neck, liver or kidney cancer. Each CDR3 is given with its conserved first and last residue. Fields, in order: D gene, clone size, J gene, V gene, CDR3 DNA, CDR3 protein. D genes are given only for firm matches. Size is omitted from some rows. Given values are once, few, many or a class for expanded clones.

>.|.|TRBJ2-2|TRBV9
TGTGCCAGCAGCGGGGCTAACACCGGGGAGCTGTTTTTT
CASSGANTGELFF
>.|.|TRBJ1-4|TRBV6-1
TGTGCCAGCAGTGACGGGCCTTTTACTGAAAAACTGTTTTTT
CASSDGPFTEKLFF
>.|.|TRBJ1-1|TRBV9
TGTGCCAGCAGCGCAGGGGTCATGAACACTGAAGCTTTCTTT
CASSAGVMNTEAFF
>.|once|TRBJ1-3|TRBV27
TGTGCCAGCAGTCAAGGCAGCCCGCTCTCTGGAAACACCATATATTTT
CASSQGSPLSGNTIYF
>TRBD2|.|TRBJ2-1|TRBV27
TGTGCCAGCAGCCTCGCTAGCGGGGTAGGCAATGAGCAGTTCTTC
CASSLASGVGNEQFF
>.|few|TRBJ1-3|TRBV6-5
TGTGCCTCCACGGGTGGGGGAGGAAACACCATATATTTT
CASTGGGGNTIYF
>TRBD1|.|TRBJ2-1|TRBV10-2
TGCGCCAGCAGTGAGTCGACAGGGACCTACAATGAGCAGTTCTTC
CASSESTGTYNEQFF
>TRBD2|.|TRBJ2-7|TRBV28
TGTGCCAGCAGCCGGAGTAGCGGGGTCAATCTCGCCTACGAGCAGTACTTC
CASSRSSGVNLAYEQYF
>.|medium-sized|TRBJ1-1|TRBV11-2
TGTGCCAGCAGCTTAGAGGGGGACGGGACACAAGCTTTCTTT
CASSLEGDGTQAFF
>.|.|TRBJ2-1|TRBV19
TGTGCCAGTAGTGCTCCGGGACAGACCTACGGGGGTGAGCAGTTCTTC
CASSAPGQTYGGEQFF
>TRBD1|.|TRBJ1-2|TRBV19
TGTGCCAGTAGTGCGACAGGGGGCGACTATGGCTACACCTTC
CASSATGGDYGYTF
>.|.|TRBJ2-7|TRBV6-5
TGTGCCAGCAGTCTTTACTACGAGCAGTACTTC
CASSLYYEQYF
>.|.|TRBJ2-3|TRBV19
TGTGCCAGTACCGGGAGGGACAGGGTCACAGATACGCAGTATTTT
CASTGRDRVTDTQYF
>TRBD1|.|TRBJ2-5|TRBV28
TGTGCCAGCAGTGCCGGGACAGGAGTTGAGACCCAGTACTTC
CASSAGTGVETQYF
>TRBD1|.|TRBJ1-3|TRBV27
TGTGCCAGCAGTGAGGGGGCGCAAGGAAACACCATATATTTT
CASSEGAQGNTIYF
>.|.|TRBJ2-2|TRBV27
TGTGCCAGCAGATCCTCCTCAGGGGACACCGGGGAGCTGTTTTTT
CASRSSSGDTGELFF
>TRBD2|.|TRBJ2-1|TRBV27
TGTGCCAGCAGTTTTCCGGGACTAGCGGGGGAAGAAGAGCAGTTCTTC
CASSFPGLAGEEEQFF
>.|few|TRBJ1-5|TRBV29-1
TGCAGCGTTCAGGTCTCGGGGACTCAGCCCCAGCATTTT
CSVQVSGTQPQHF
>.|.|TRBJ2-4|TRBV6-5
TGTGCCAGCAGTAACCGACCGATAGCCAAAAACATTCAGTACTTC
CASSNRPIAKNIQYF
>TRBD1|.|TRBJ2-1|TRBV27
TGTGCCAGCAGTTATTCAGGACAGGAAGGGTACAATGAGCAGTTCTTC
CASSYSGQEGYNEQFF
>TRBD1|.|TRBJ1-1|TRBV7-9
TGTGCCAGCAGCTTGGGGACAGCGATTGAAGCTTTCTTT
CASSLGTAIEAFF
>.|.|TRBJ2-2|TRBV28
TGTGCCAGCAGTTTAGCTCAGAACGGGGAGCTGTTTTTT
CASSLAQNGELFF
>TRBD2|few|TRBJ2-1|TRBV7-6
TGTGCCAGCAGCTTAGTAGCCGGGGGGTATTCCTACAATGAGCAGTTCTTC
CASSLVAGGYSYNEQFF
>.|.|TRBJ2-7|TRBV5-1
TGCGCCAGCAGCTTGACAAGAGCCTACGAGCAGTACTTC
CASSLTRAYEQYF
>TRBD2|.|TRBJ2-3|TRBV7-6
TGTGCCAGCAGCCCTTCACTAGCGGGAGGGGGCACAGATACGCAGTATTTT
CASSPSLAGGGTDTQYF
>.|.|TRBJ2-1|TRBV29-1
TGCAGCGTCCCTGACCCCACCAGGTACTACAATGAGCAGTTCTTC
CSVPDPTRYYNEQFF
>.|.|TRBJ1-2|TRBV5-8
TGTGCCAGCAGCCAAGGAATAGGGGCATACACCTTC
CASSQGIGAYTF
>TRBD1|few|TRBJ2-2|TRBV2
TGTGCCAGCAGTCCGGGACAGGGTTCCACCGGGGAGCTGTTTTTT
CASSPGQGSTGELFF
>TRBD1|.|TRBJ2-3|TRBV6-6
TGTGCCAGTGGTCCCGGGACAGGGGATCCAGATACGCAGTATTTT
CASGPGTGDPDTQYF
>.|.|TRBJ1-1|TRBV7-8
TGTGCCAGCAGCTTAGCCGGGATCACTGAAGCTTTCTTT
CASSLAGITEAFF
>.|.|TRBJ1-5|TRBV4-3
TGCGCCAGCAGCCATTCTGGGGGAGGGTGGGGCAATCAGCCCCAGCATTTT
CASSHSGGGWGNQPQHF
>TRBD1|.|TRBJ1-1|TRBV5-1
TGCGCCAGCAGCTTGTCCCCGGACAGGGGGCCAGGTAACACTGAAGCTTTCTTT
CASSLSPDRGPGNTEAFF
>.|.|TRBJ2-1|TRBV9
TGTGCCAGCAGCCTCTGGGGAACTTGGGGTAATGAGCAGTTCTTC
CASSLWGTWGNEQFF
>.|.|TRBJ2-3|TRBV11-2
TGTGCCAGCAGCTGGGGTGCTGGCACAGATACGCAGTATTTT
CASSWGAGTDTQYF
>.|.|TRBJ2-1|TRBV28
TGTGCCAGCAGTTTTCTCCTCGATGGCACCCTGAATGAGCAGTTCTTC
CASSFLLDGTLNEQFF
>.|.|TRBJ2-7|TRBV15
TGTGCCACCAGCAGAAGTCTAATGGACTACGAGCAGTACTTC
CATSRSLMDYEQYF
>TRBD1|.|TRBJ2-5|TRBV28
TGTGCCAGCAGCCCCCTACGGGACAGCCAAGAGACCCAGTACTTC
CASSPLRDSQETQYF
>.|medium-sized|TRBJ2-3|TRBV28
TGTGCCAGCAGTTATGGAGGGACACTCGGCACAGATACGCAGTATTTT
CASSYGGTLGTDTQYF
>.|.|TRBJ1-1|TRBV5-4
TGTGCCAGCAGCTCCACTGAAGCTTTCTTT
CASSSTEAFF
>.|once|TRBJ2-2|TRBV27
TGTGCCAGCAGTTGGGGATTACAGGGTACCGGGGAGCTGTTTTTT
CASSWGLQGTGELFF
>.|medium-sized|TRBJ1-1|TRBV10-1
TGCGCCAGCAGTGTAGGCCCAGTCACTGAAGCTTTCTTT
CASSVGPVTEAFF
>TRBD2|.|TRBJ2-1|TRBV7-9
TGTGCCAGCAGCCCCGGGACTAGACGTTACAATGAGCAGTTCTTC
CASSPGTRRYNEQFF
>.|.|TRBJ2-3|TRBV9
TGTGCCAGCAGTTCGCAAGGGGCTAGCGTGCTCCCAGATACGCAGTATTTT
CASSSQGASVLPDTQYF
>.|.|TRBJ1-2|TRBV29-1
TGCAGCGTTGAAGATCTAGCAGGCTTCTATGGCTACACCTTC
CSVEDLAGFYGYTF
>.|medium-sized|TRBJ1-5|TRBV28
TGTGCCAGCAGACCCCGCCGAGGACGGGACAATCAGCCCCAGCATTTT
CASRPRRGRDNQPQHF
>TRBD1|.|TRBJ2-7|TRBV13
TGTGCCAGCAGGCCGGGACAGGGATACTACGAGCAGTACTTC
CASRPGQGYYEQYF
>.|.|TRBJ2-7|TRBV27
TGTGCCAGCAGTTTGGGACTTCTGTCTGAAGAGCAGTACTTC
CASSLGLLSEEQYF
>TRBD1|.|TRBJ1-2|TRBV29-1
TGCAGCGTTGGACAGGGGATTAACTATGGCTACACCTTC
CSVGQGINYGYTF
>.|once|TRBJ1-2|TRBV4-3
TGCGCCAGCAGCCCGACAGAAAACTATGGCTACACCTTC
CASSPTENYGYTF
>TRBD2|.|TRBJ2-7|TRBV14
TGTGCCAGCAGCCAAGAATCTAGCGGCTCCTACGAGCAGTACTTC
CASSQESSGSYEQYF
>.|once|TRBJ2-2|TRBV6-6
TGTGCCAGCAGCCTCGGGACAGAGCTGTTTTTT
CASSLGTELFF
>TRBD2|.|TRBJ2-7|TRBV4-1
TGCGCCAGCAGCCAAACTAGCGGGGGAGACTACGAGCAGTACTTC
CASSQTSGGDYEQYF
>.|.|TRBJ1-5|TRBV15
TGTGCCACCAGCAGAGATTTGGGGCCAAATCAGCCCCAGCATTTT
CATSRDLGPNQPQHF
>.|few|TRBJ1-5|TRBV9
TGTGCCAGCAGCATCGACGGGAGCAATCAGCCCCAGCATTTT
CASSIDGSNQPQHF
>.|.|TRBJ1-4|TRBV13
TGTGCCAGCAGACCGAGGACATCGGTAGAAAATGAAAAACTGTTTTTT
CASRPRTSVENEKLFF
>.|.|TRBJ2-1|TRBV7-2
TGTGCCAGCAGCCCTCGGGACTTACGGTACAATGAGCAGTTCTTC
CASSPRDLRYNEQFF